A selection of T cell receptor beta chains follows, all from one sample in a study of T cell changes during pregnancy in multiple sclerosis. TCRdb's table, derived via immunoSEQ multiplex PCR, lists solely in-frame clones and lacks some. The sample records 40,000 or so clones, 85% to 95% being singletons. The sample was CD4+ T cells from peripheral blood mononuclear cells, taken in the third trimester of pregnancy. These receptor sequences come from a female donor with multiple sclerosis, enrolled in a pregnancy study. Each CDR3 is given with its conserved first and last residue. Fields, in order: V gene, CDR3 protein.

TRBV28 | CASRKGGDILFNTEAFF
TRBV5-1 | CASSSTGGNSPLHF
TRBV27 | CASSSRPAERGYEQYF
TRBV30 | CAWGTGGTGELFF
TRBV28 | CASSFGALNQPQHF
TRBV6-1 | CASSVNGGANVLTF
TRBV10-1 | CASRQGLKMNTEAFF
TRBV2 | CASSRGEDTEAFF
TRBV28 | CASSSNLIQGYGYTF
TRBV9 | CASSVAGNSGTEAFF